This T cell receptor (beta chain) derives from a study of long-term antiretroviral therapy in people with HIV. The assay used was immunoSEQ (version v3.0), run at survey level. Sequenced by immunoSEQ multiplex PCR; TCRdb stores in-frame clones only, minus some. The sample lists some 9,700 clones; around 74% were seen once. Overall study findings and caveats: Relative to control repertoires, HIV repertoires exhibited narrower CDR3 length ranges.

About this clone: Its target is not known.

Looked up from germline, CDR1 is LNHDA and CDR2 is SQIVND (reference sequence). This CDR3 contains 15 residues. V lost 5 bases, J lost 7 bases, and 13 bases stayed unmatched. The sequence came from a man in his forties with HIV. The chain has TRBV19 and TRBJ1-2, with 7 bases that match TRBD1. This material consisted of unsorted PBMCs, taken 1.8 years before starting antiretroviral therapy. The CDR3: CASSLQPTGMIGYTF. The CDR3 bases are TGTGCCAGTAGTCTCCAGCCGACAGGGATGATTGGCTACACCTTC. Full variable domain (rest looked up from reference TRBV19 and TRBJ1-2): DGGITQSPKYLFRKEGQNVTLSCEQNLNHDAMYWYRQDPGQGLRLIYYSQIVNDFQKGDIAEGYSVSREKKESFPLTVTSAQKNPTAFYLCASSLQPTGMIGYTFGSGTRLTVV.